The 3 T cell receptor beta chains below all came from one sample that was sequenced in a study of cytomegalovirus exposure and HLA in healthy donors. Clones were sequenced by immunoSEQ multiplex PCR, and TCRdb holds only the in-frame ones, with some missing. The sample records 200,000 to 250,000 clones, around 86% being singletons. The sequencing input was PBMCs. The receptors were gathered from a young woman in good health and CMV-seropositive.

The chain is built from TRBV15 and TRBJ1-5; D gene ambiguous. Germline V gene sequence: CDR1 LNHNV, CDR2 YYDKDF (reference sequence). CDR3 length: 12 amino acids. The V end was cut by 3 bases, the J end by 6 bases, with 6 bases between. The chain's CDR3 is CATSSGGQPQHF. The CDR3 coding sequence is TGTGCCACCAGCAGCGGAGGTCAGCCCCAGCATTTT.

A remark on this clone: In the same sample, other DNA sequences code for this CDR3. The J gene is TRBJ1-5, the V gene TRBV6-5; D is unclear. V was clipped by 0 bases and J by 2 bases, with 5 bases between them. From germline, CDR1 is MNHEY and CDR2 SVGAGI. This CDR3 comprises 14 residues. As DNA, the CDR3 is TGTGCCAGCAGTTACTCGAGAGGCAATCAGCCCCAGCATTTT. Translation gives CASSYSRGNQPQHF.

This clone was counted a single time. DNA for the CDR3: TGTGCCAGTAGTATACGCCTGGGAGAAGCTGTCACAGATACGCAGTATTTT. Translation gives CASSIRLGEAVTDTQYF. The gene calls are TRBV19 and TRBJ2-3, with D possibly matching TRBD2 (5 bases). V lost 2 bases to trimming and J lost 2 bases, with 17 bases between them. The CDR3 spans 17 residues. Germline V lookup: CDR1 LNHDA, CDR2 SQIVND (reference sequence).